The 15 T cell receptor beta chains below were found in one sample sequenced in a study of response to subunit inactivated influenza vaccine. Via MiXCR, TCRdb re-called the RT-PCR reads, giving one row per CDR3 protein. The sample includes about 480,000 distinct CDR3 sequences, roughly 13% of them seen just once. The sample was PBMCs from blood, taken roughly 47 days after vaccination. The receptors derive from a man between 50 and 59 years old who received an inactivated influenza vaccine.

This clonotype was picked up many times. The CDR3 loop is CASSLPSGSGSYEQYF. CDR3 nucleotides: TGTGCCAGCAGCCTCCCTAGCGGGAGTGGATCCTACGAGCAGTACTTC. This chain links TRBV28 with TRBJ2-7, with 10 bases that match TRBD2. The germline CDR1 and CDR2 sequences are MDHEN and SYDVKM. The CDR3 is 16 amino acids. J lost 1 base, V lost 6 bases, and 9 bases had no gene match.

V and J are TRBV12-3 or TRBV12-4 and TRBJ2-4, with D unresolved. This CDR3 spans 13 amino acids. Trimming stripped 8 bases from V and 5 bases from J, with 13 bases between. The CDR3 nucleotides read TGTGCCAGCCGCCCTTCCCGGGAAAACATTCAGTACTTC. Amino acids: CASRPSRENIQYF.

The V gene is TRBV3-1, the J gene TRBJ1-2; D is ambiguous. CDR1 is LGHDT and CDR2 is YNNKEL in the germline V gene (reference sequence). V gave up 2 bases and J gave up 8 bases, with 9 bases separating them. CDR3 length equals 12 residues. CDR3 amino acids: CASSQSDWGYTF. The CDR3 DNA reads as TGTGCCAGCAGCCAATCTGACTGGGGCTACACCTTC.

This clonotype was recorded a few times. The chain has TRBV20-1 and TRBJ2-1; 8 bases agree with TRBD2. The CDR3 totals 15 residues. V lost 5 bases and J lost 5; bases outside the gene matches: 11. The germline V gene encodes CDR1 DFQATT and CDR2 SNEGSKA (reference sequence). DNA for the CDR3: TGCAGTGCTTCCCCCCCCAGCGGGAGAAACAATGAGCAGTTCTTC. Translated, it gives CSASPPSGRNNEQFF.

Remarks on this clonotype: A much larger clone lies a single base off, so this may be a read error. The chain is built from TRBV14 and TRBJ2-5, with D maybe TRBD2 (5 bases). In germline, CDR1 is SGHDN, CDR2 FVKESK. The CDR3 is 14 residues long. The CDR3 loop reads CASSQVGSWETKYF. In DNA form, the CDR3 reads TGTGCCAGCAGCCAAGTCGGAAGTTGGGAGACCAAGTACTTC.

This clonotype showed up just a few times. J is TRBJ2-7 and V is TRBV12-3 or TRBV12-4, with D maybe TRBD1 (5 bases). CDR3 length: 13 amino acids. V lost 3 bases and J lost 5, with 11 bases in between. For the CDR3, the DNA is TGTGCCAGCAGTTTTCAGGGTAGCAACGAGCAGTACTTC. It translates to CASSFQGSNEQYF.

CDR3 nucleotides: TGTGCCAGCAGCTTGATGACCGGGAGCACCACCAAAAACATTCAGTACTTC. It codes for CASSLMTGSTTKNIQYF. The chain is built from TRBV5-6 and TRBJ2-4; tentatively, D is TRBD2 (6 bases). The CDR3 length is 17 residues. Germline CDR1 is SGHDT and CDR2 is YYEEEE. V lost 1 base to trimming and J lost 2 bases, with 16 bases between them.

This clonotype turned up a few times. The CDR3 bases are TGTGCCACCACCCCCGGGAGTGGAAGCAATCAGCCCCAGCATTTT. It specifies CATTPGSGSNQPQHF. The rearrangement joins TRBV2 to TRBJ1-5; D not resolved. Trimming cost V 10 bases and J 1 base, with 17 bases left between them. This CDR3 comprises 15 residues. The germline V gene has CDR1 SNHLY and CDR2 FYNNEI.

This clonotype has just a few counts. This chain links TRBV7-2 with TRBJ1-5, with D possibly being TRBD1 (5 bases). CDR3 size: 14 residues. Germline assignment: CDR1 SGHTA and CDR2 FQGNSA. Trimming stripped 2 bases from V and 3 bases from J, with 8 bases between. The DNA for the CDR3 is TGTGCCAGCAGCTTATGGGGGGACAATCAGCCCCAGCATTTT. Its protein is CASSLWGDNQPQHF.

This rearrangement joins TRBV5-1 to TRBJ1-4; D remains unclear. Looked up from germline, CDR1 is SGHRS and CDR2 is YFSETQ. V lost 0 bases to trimming and J lost 8 bases, with 17 bases between them. The length of the CDR3 is 16 residues. CDR3 protein: CASSLDEGSGYEKLFF. As DNA, the CDR3 is TGCGCCAGCAGCTTGGACGAAGGGTCCGGGTACGAAAAACTGTTTTTT.

This clonotype was picked up many times. V is TRBV12-3 or TRBV12-4 and J is TRBJ1-1; tentatively, D is TRBD1 (5 bases). Trimming removed 4 bases from V and 2 bases from J, with 11 bases in between. The CDR3 length is 14 residues. CDR3 sequence reads: CASSSWGGNTEAFF. DNA of the CDR3: TGTGCCAGCAGTTCCTGGGGGGGTAACACTGAAGCTTTCTTT.

This clonotype was counted a few times. J is TRBJ2-5 and V is TRBV4-3; possibly TRBD2 for D (6 bases). Trimming pared 0 bases from V and 5 bases from J, leaving 16 bases between. CDR1 and CDR2 from the germline V gene are LGHNA and YSLEER. CDR3 size: 16 residues. This CDR3 is CASSQDQNGGRETQYF. The DNA of the CDR3 is TGCGCCAGCAGCCAAGATCAAAATGGAGGGCGGGAGACCCAGTACTTC.

This clonotype showed up just a few times. The rearrangement joins TRBV27 to TRBJ2-5; the D is unclear. Germline lookup yields CDR1 MNHEY and CDR2 SMNVEV (reference sequence). With 2 bases removed from V and 1 base from J, the gap between germline ends came to 5 bases. The CDR3 spans 13 residues. CDR3 sequence reads: CASSLTIQETQYF. The CDR3 region has the DNA TGTGCCAGCAGTTTAACAATCCAAGAGACCCAGTACTTC.

The CDR3 region has the DNA TGTGCCAGCAGCTTCGTACGGGGCATCTACAATGAGCAGTTCTTC. Translated: CASSFVRGIYNEQFF. The genes are TRBV7-9 and TRBJ2-1; D may correspond to TRBD1 or TRBD2 (5 bases each). Germline V gene data show CDR1 as SEHNR and CDR2 as FQNEAQ (reference sequence). Trimming pared 3 bases from V and 3 bases from J, leaving 12 bases between. The CDR3 is 15 amino acids.

This clonotype has a count of ten or more. The chain has TRBV20-1 and TRBJ2-7, with 11 bases aligning to TRBD2. This CDR3 region has 18 residues. J lost 0 bases, V lost 0 bases, and 10 bases had no gene match. Germline V gene data show CDR1 as DFQATT and CDR2 as SNEGSKA (reference sequence). The CDR3 bases are TGCAGTGCTAGAGATTTTGGGCTAGCGGGGGGCCCCTCCTACGAGCAGTACTTC. Translating gives CSARDFGLAGGPSYEQYF.